These 15 T cell receptor beta chains share one sample of origin, sequenced in a study of blood T cell repertoires in COVID-19. Measured with immunoSEQ multiplex PCR; TCRdb has only the in-frame clones, and not every one. This sample yields 100,000 to 150,000 clones, of which roughly four fifths are seen a single time; over 10% belongs to the top ten. Sequencing input: peripheral blood. The receptors were gathered from a human donor in a cohort sampled during active COVID-19.

This clone was detected only once. This chain connects TRBV28 to TRBJ2-7; tentatively, D is TRBD2 (6 bases). Germline CDR1 and CDR2: MDHEN and SYDVKM. Trimming took 3 bases from V and 3 from J, leaving 12 bases between them. This CDR3 spans 14 amino acids. The CDR3 loop is CASSFSGLSYEQYF. CDR3 coding DNA: TGTGCCAGCAGTTTCTCGGGACTCAGCTACGAGCAGTACTTC. The whole variable domain, filled in from reference TRBV28 and TRBJ2-7, reads DVKVTQSSRYLVKRTGEKVFLECVQDMDHENMFWYRQDPGLGLRLIYFSYDVKMKEKGDIPEGYSVSREKKERFSLILESASTNQTSMYLCASSFSGLSYEQYFGPGTRLTVT.

The chain is built from TRBV5-1 and TRBJ1-3, with 7 bases fitting TRBD1. The length of the CDR3 is 15 residues. CDR1 is SGHRS and CDR2 is YFSETQ in the germline V gene. The J segment lost 3 bases and the V segment lost 0 bases, leaving 3 bases of the junction unmatched. In nucleotides, the CDR3 is TGCGCCAGCAGCTTGGGAGACAGGGTTGGAAACACCATATATTTT. Protein product: CASSLGDRVGNTIYF.

This chain connects TRBV4-3 to TRBJ2-1; the match to TRBD2 covers 16 bases. The CDR3 length is 17 residues. V lost 4 bases and J lost 9; bases outside the gene matches: 9. Germline V gene lookup returns CDR1 LGHNA and CDR2 YSLEER. The CDR3 is CASSPGTSGGAEGEQFF. The CDR3 coding sequence is TGCGCCAGCAGCCCCGGGACTAGCGGGGGGGCCGAAGGTGAGCAGTTCTTC.

This clone was seen just once. This chain connects TRBV10-2 to TRBJ1-2; 11 bases fit TRBD1. V dropped 6 bases and J dropped 2; count of bases not matched to a gene: 2. CDR1 is WSHSY, CDR2 SAAADI, per germline. The CDR3 runs to 14 residues. The CDR3 loop reads CASRDRGLNYGYTF. The CDR3 region has the DNA TGCGCCAGCAGGGACAGGGGGCTGAACTATGGCTACACCTTC.

The chain is built from TRBV29-1 and TRBJ1-2; D not resolved. This CDR3 has 15 residues. Trimming took 0 bases from V and 4 from J, leaving 15 bases between them. In germline, CDR1 is SQVTM, CDR2 ANQGSEA. CDR3 DNA: TGCAGCGTTGAAGAGGGAAGCAGGCGGGGCTATGGCTACACCTTC. It is translated as CSVEEGSRRGYGYTF.

The genes are TRBV11-2 and TRBJ2-3, with TRBD1 matching 8 bases. The germline gives CDR1 SGHAT, CDR2 FQNNGV. CDR3 length: 16 amino acids. Trimming removed 5 bases from V and 0 bases from J; junction bases left unmatched: 7. CDR3 sequence: CASSQGTGSSTDTQYF. CDR3 DNA: TGTGCCAGCAGCCAGGGGACAGGCTCTAGCACAGATACGCAGTATTTT.

The chain carries TRBV28 and TRBJ2-3; D is perhaps TRBD1 (6 bases). The germline gives CDR1 MDHEN, CDR2 SYDVKM. The germline V and J ends were trimmed by 4 bases and 4 bases, with 12 bases remaining between them. The CDR3 runs 14 residues. The CDR3 reads CASSWFQGPDTQYF. For the CDR3, the DNA is TGTGCCAGCAGTTGGTTCCAGGGGCCAGATACGCAGTATTTT.

The chain joins TRBV6-6 to TRBJ1-2, with 9 bases aligning to TRBD1. Germline lookup yields CDR1 MNHNY and CDR2 SVGAGI (reference sequence). J lost 2 bases, V lost 7 bases, and 8 bases had no gene match. This CDR3 comprises 15 residues. CDR3 nucleotides: TGTGCCAGCACCGGGACAGGGATAGTGAACTATGGCTACACCTTC. Residues: CASTGTGIVNYGYTF.

The chain is built from TRBV5-1 and TRBJ2-2, with D perhaps TRBD2 (5 bases). CDR3 size: 15 residues. Germline-derived CDR1 and CDR2 are SGHRS and YFSETQ. The V end lost 5 bases, the J end lost 2 bases, and 13 bases lay between the germline ends. This CDR3 is CASRLRTDNTGELFF. DNA for the CDR3: TGCGCCAGCAGGTTGCGGACTGATAACACCGGGGAGCTGTTTTTT.

This sequence joins TRBV7-9 and TRBJ2-6, with D possibly TRBD2 on 5 matching bases. CDR1 SEHNR and CDR2 FQNEAQ come from the germline V gene (reference sequence). Trimming removed 5 bases at V and 0 bases at J, with 17 bases between. The CDR3 covers 18 residues. Written as DNA, the CDR3 is TGTGCCAGCAGCGTGACCAGGCTTGGGAGCTCTGGGGCCAACGTCCTGACTTTC. Its protein product is CASSVTRLGSSGANVLTF.

The chain links TRBV19 to TRBJ2-3, with 10 bases lining up with TRBD1. Per the germline V gene, CDR1 is LNHDA and CDR2 is SQIVND (reference sequence). CDR3 length: 16 amino acids. The J segment lost 3 bases and the V segment lost 5 bases, leaving 8 bases of the junction unmatched. The CDR3: CASSPDRGQRTDTQYF. CDR3 in DNA: TGTGCCAGTAGTCCTGACAGGGGGCAAAGGACAGATACGCAGTATTTT.

This clone was seen just once. This chain joins TRBV24-1 and TRBJ1-2; D not certain. In germline, CDR1 is KGHDR, CDR2 SFDVKD. Trimming left V 8 bases short and J 2 bases short, with 17 bases between. The CDR3 is made up of 15 amino acids. CDR3 nucleotides: TGTGCCACCAAGTCAAGCACAGCCCTCAACTATGGCTACACCTTC. The encoded protein is CATKSSTALNYGYTF.

The V gene is TRBV4-3, the J gene TRBJ1-5; maybe TRBD1 (5 bases). The CDR3 is 17 residues long. Per germline, CDR1 LGHNA and CDR2 YSLEER. V lost 3 bases and J 3 bases, leaving 18 bases between the germline ends. The CDR3 loop is CASSQPIMGGVNQPQHF. Here the CDR3 DNA reads TGCGCCAGCAGCCAGCCGATAATGGGGGGAGTCAATCAGCCCCAGCATTTT.

The chain uses TRBV25-1 and TRBJ2-3, with 8 bases aligning to TRBD2. CDR3 length: 15 residues. V trimming: 2 bases; J trimming: 6 bases; junction bases outside the gene matches: 7. Germline CDR1 and CDR2: MGHDK and SYGVNS. CDR3 in DNA: TGTGCCAGCAGTGAACGGGGACTAGGTATGGATACGCAGTATTTT. This sequence encodes CASSERGLGMDTQYF.

V and J are TRBV3-1 (or the pseudogene TRBV3-2) and TRBJ2-3; 12 positions agree with TRBD2. Germline values: CDR1 LGHDT, CDR2 YNNKEL (reference sequence). CDR3 size: 19 residues. With 0 bases clipped from V and 1 base from J, the junction kept 8 bases outside the gene matches. The CDR3 sequence is CASSQEETSGGGGTDTQYF. CDR3 coding DNA: TGTGCCAGCAGCCAAGAGGAGACTAGCGGGGGAGGGGGCACAGATACGCAGTATTTT.